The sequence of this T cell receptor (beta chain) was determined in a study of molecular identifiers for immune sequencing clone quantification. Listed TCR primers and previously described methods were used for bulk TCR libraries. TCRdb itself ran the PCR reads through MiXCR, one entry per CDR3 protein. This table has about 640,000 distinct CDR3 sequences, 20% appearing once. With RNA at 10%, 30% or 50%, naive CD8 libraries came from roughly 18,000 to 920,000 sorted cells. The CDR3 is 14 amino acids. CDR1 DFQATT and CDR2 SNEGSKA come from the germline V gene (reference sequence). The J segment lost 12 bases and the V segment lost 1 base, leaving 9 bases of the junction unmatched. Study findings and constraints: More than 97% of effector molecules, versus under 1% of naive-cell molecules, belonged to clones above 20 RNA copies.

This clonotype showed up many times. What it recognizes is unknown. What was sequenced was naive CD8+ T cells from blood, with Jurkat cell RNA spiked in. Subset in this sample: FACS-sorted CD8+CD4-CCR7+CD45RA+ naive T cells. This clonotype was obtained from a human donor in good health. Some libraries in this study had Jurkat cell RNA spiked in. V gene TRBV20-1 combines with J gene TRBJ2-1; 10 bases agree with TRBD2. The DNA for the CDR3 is TGCAGTGCTAGAGCCCTAGCGGGGGATTTGGTGCAGTTCTTC. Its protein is CSARALAGDLVQFF.